This T cell receptor beta chain was documented in a study of T cell repertoires in ileal Crohn's disease. Points from the study as a whole: High-frequency clones were more common in sorted CD8 than CD4 cells. Clonality above 26.8% at surgery always came with endoscopic recurrence.

Sequencing used immunoSEQ multiplex PCR; TCRdb keeps in-frame clones, though not all of them. This sample yields over 4,500 clones, of which 87% are seen a single time; 5% to 6% belongs to the top ten. As concerns this clone: Its antigen is not known.

From germline, CDR1 is MNHNY and CDR2 SVGAGI (reference sequence). The CDR3 spans 16 residues. V lost 6 bases to trimming and J lost 2 bases; unmatched junction nucleotides: 5. The chain couples TRBV6-6 to TRBJ2-3; 13 nucleotides line up with TRBD2. The sequence was obtained from an adult with Crohn's disease. The sequenced sample consisted of ileal tissue. This CDR3 reads CASRSTSGGATDTQYF. The CDR3, as DNA: TGTGCCAGCAGGTCCACTAGCGGGGGGGCCACAGATACGCAGTATTTT.